A selection of T cell receptor beta chains follows, all from one sample in a study of cytomegalovirus exposure and HLA in healthy donors. The assay was immunoSEQ multiplex PCR, and TCRdb's table has in-frame clones only and misses some. The profile shows approximately 150,000 clones, 79% of them singletons. Sequencing was carried out using PBMCs. The receptors derive from a human donor in good health. The conserved cysteine and the conserved F or W are not part of the CDR3 here. D genes are given only for firm matches.

j_gene	v_gene	d_gene	CDR3aa
TRBJ2-1	TRBV28	.	ASSLWVRNEQF
TRBJ1-2	TRBV6-5	TRBD1	ASSTGQGYT
TRBJ1-2	TRBV7-9	.	ASSPGTPLSL
TRBJ1-1	TRBV2	.	ASSERQASLNTEAF
TRBJ2-3	TRBV28	TRBD2	ASPPGAGAWDTQY
TRBJ2-7	TRBV28	TRBD1	ASSSRDSPYEQY
TRBJ2-1	TRBV29-1	.	SVEDQAGKPYNEQF
TRBJ2-1	TRBV5-3	TRBD2	ARSLDVLAGGLGWDEQF
TRBJ1-5	TRBV27	.	ASSLRQGNQPQH
TRBJ1-5	TRBV6-5	.	ASSYDRNQPQH
TRBJ1-1	TRBV18	.	ASSRLQGAEAF
TRBJ1-2	TRBV7-8	TRBD1	ASSLSLPGQGIYGYT
TRBJ2-1	TRBV5-1	TRBD2	ASSLIGLAGDNEQF
TRBJ2-4	TRBV4-1	.	ASSHQGGENIQY
TRBJ2-7	TRBV5-4	.	ASSSGGRYEQY
TRBJ2-1	TRBV4-3	TRBD2	ASSQGRLAGYNEQF
TRBJ2-1	TRBV7-2	TRBD2	ASSLDLVVRGGEQF
TRBJ1-1	TRBV30	.	AWSVPREPRSTEAF
TRBJ2-2	TRBV7-3	.	ASSPDMANTGELF
TRBJ2-7	TRBV27	TRBD2	ASSPWTSVYEQY
TRBJ2-3	TRBV2	.	ASSESHSSSTDTQY
TRBJ2-2	TRBV15	TRBD1	ATSRNNRGPTGELF
TRBJ1-1	TRBV27	.	ASSLSIAVMTEAF
TRBJ2-7	TRBV4-1	TRBD2	ASSSGGAATISYEQY
TRBJ2-3	TRBV7-6	TRBD1	ASSLSGGLDTQY
TRBJ2-7	TRBV6-5	TRBD1	ASRTGQGAPYEQY
TRBJ2-3	TRBV30	.	AWTAGALVADTQY
TRBJ2-5	TRBV5-6	TRBD2	ASRLAGETQY
TRBJ1-6	TRBV30	.	AWAQGQGNSPLH